The clone carrying this T cell receptor (beta chain) was picked up many times. Its antigen is not identified. The data stem from a study of T cells in Graves' hyperthyroidism and ophthalmopathy. Study outcomes and limitations: Blood shared most expanded thyroid clonotypes above 0.001.

V gave up 6 bases and J gave up 2 bases; unmatched junction bases: 14. The CDR3 covers 17 residues. The germline CDR1 and CDR2 sequences are LGHDT and YNNKEL (reference sequence). The TCR beta CDR3 regions underwent amplification using RNA transcripts as the source. Researchers ran a first-round RT-PCR on the TCR CDR3 using the HTBI primer set. MiXCR, run by TCRdb on the multiplex PCR reads, gives a single entry per CDR3 protein. Among fewer than 250,000 distinct CDR3 sequences, roughly 17% were seen once, and the ten largest hold 50%. Source material: blood. This TCR was recovered from a man aged 50-59 years with Graves' hyperthyroidism. V gene TRBV3-1 combines with J gene TRBJ2-7, with 9 nucleotides matching TRBD2. CDR3 coding DNA: TGTGCCAGCAGTCCCAAGGGGGCGGGAGGGCTGACCTACGAGCAGTACTTC. Translating it yields CASSPKGAGGLTYEQYF.